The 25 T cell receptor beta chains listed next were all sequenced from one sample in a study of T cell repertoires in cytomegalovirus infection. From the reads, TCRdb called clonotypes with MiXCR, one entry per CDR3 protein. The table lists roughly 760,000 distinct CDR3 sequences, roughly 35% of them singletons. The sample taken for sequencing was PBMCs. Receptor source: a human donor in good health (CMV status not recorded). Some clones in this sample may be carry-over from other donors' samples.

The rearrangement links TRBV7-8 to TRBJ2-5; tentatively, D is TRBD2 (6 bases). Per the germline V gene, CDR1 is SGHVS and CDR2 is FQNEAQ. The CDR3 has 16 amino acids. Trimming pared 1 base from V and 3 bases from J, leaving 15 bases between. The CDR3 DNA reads TGTGCCAGCAGCTTAGGACCGACTAGAGCCAAAGAGACCCAGTACTTC. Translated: CASSLGPTRAKETQYF.

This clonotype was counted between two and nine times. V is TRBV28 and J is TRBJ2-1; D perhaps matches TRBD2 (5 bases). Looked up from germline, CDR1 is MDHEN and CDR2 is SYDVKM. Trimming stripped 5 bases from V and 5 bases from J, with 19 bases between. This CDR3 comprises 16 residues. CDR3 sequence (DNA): TGTGCCAGCAGTCCCACCTCGACGGGGAATCACAATGAGCAGTTCTTC. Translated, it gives CASSPTSTGNHNEQFF. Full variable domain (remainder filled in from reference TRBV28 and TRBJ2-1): DVKVTQSSRYLVKRTGEKVFLECVQDMDHENMFWYRQDPGLGLRLIYFSYDVKMKEKGDIPEGYSVSREKKERFSLILESASTNQTSMYLCASSPTSTGNHNEQFFGPGTRLTVL.

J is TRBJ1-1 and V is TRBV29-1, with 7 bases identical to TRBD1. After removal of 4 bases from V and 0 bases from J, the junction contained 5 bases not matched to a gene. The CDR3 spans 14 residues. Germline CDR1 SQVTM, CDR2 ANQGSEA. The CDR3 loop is CSVVQGVMNTEAFF. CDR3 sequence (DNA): TGCAGCGTTGTTCAGGGGGTTATGAACACTGAAGCTTTCTTT.

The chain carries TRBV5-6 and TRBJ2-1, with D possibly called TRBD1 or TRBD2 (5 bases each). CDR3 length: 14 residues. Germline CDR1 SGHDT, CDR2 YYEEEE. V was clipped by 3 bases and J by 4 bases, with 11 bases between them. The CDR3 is CASSSGRMYNEQFF. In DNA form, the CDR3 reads TGTGCCAGCAGCTCGGGACGGATGTACAATGAGCAGTTCTTC. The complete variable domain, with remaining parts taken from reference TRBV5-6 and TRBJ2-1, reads DAGVTQSPTHLIKTRGQQVTLRCSPKSGHDTVSWYQQALGQGPQFIFQYYEEEERQRGNFPDRFSGHQFPNYSSELNVNALLLGDSALYLCASSSGRMYNEQFFGPGTRLTVL.

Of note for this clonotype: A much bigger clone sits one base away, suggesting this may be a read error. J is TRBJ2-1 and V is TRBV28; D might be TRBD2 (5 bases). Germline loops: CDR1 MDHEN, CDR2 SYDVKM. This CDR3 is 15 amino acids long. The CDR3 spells CASSQDLSSYNEQLF. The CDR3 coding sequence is TGTGCCAGCAGCCAGGACTTGTCATCCTACAATGAGCAGTTATTC.

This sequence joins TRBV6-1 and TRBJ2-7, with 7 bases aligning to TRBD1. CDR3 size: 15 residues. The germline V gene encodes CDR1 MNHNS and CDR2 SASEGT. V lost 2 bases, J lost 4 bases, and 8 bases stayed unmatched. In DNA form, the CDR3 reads TGTGCCAGCAGTGAATTCTCGGGACAGTCTTACGAGCAGTACTTC. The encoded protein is CASSEFSGQSYEQYF.

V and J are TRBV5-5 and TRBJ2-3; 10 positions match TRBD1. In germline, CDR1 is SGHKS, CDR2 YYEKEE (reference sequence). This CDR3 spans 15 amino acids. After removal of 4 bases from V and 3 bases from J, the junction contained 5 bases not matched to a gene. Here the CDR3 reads CASSTGQGFTDTQYF. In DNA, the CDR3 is TGTGCCAGCAGCACGGGACAGGGGTTTACAGATACGCAGTATTTT.

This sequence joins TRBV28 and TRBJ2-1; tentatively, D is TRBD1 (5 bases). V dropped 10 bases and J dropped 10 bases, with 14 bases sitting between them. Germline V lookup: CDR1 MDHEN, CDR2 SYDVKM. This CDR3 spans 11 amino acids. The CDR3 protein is CATRDTGEQFF. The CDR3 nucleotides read TGTGCCACCCGAGACACAGGAGAGCAGTTCTTC.

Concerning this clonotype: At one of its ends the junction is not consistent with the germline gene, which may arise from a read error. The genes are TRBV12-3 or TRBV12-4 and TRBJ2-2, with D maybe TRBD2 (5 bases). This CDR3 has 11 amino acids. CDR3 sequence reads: CDSSFAGELLF. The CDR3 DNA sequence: TGTGACAGCAGTTTCGCCGGGGAGCTGTTGTTT.

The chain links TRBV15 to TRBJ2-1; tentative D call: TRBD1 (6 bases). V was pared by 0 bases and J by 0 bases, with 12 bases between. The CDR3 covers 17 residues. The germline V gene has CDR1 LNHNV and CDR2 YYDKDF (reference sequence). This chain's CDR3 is CATSRDRGGYSYNEQFF. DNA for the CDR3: TGTGCCACCAGCAGAGATCGAGGGGGTTACTCCTACAATGAGCAGTTCTTC.

CDR3 sequence (DNA): TGTGCCAGCAGCCCCGGGGGTTGGGAAAAACTGTTTTTT. Residues: CASSPGGWEKLFF. The genes are TRBV6-1 and TRBJ1-4, with a tentative D call TRBD1 (5 bases). CDR1 is MNHNS, CDR2 SASEGT, per germline. The CDR3 length is 13 residues. V was trimmed by 6 bases and J by 8 bases, leaving 13 bases between them.

In nucleotides, the CDR3 is TGCGCCAGCAGCACCCGCGGGGGGGGTTCCTACGAGCAGTACTTC. As protein: CASSTRGGGSYEQYF. The chain joins TRBV4-1 to TRBJ2-7, with TRBD2 matching 9 bases. Trimming removed 5 bases from V and 1 base from J; junction bases left unmatched: 6. Germline V gene sequence: CDR1 MGHRA, CDR2 YSYEKL. This CDR3 has 15 amino acids.

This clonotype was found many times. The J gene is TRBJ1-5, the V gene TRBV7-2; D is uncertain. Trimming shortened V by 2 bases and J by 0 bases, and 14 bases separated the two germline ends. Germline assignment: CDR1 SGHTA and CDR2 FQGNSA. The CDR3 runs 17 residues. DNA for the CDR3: TGTGCCAGCAGCTTATTTCCGGGCGGATCTAGCAATCAGCCCCAGCATTTT. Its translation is CASSLFPGGSSNQPQHF.

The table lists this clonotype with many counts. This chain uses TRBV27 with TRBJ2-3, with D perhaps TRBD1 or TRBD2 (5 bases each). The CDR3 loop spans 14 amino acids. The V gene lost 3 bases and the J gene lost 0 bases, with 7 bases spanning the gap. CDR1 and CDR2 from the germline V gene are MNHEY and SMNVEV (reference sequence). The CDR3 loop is CASSFRDSTDTQYF. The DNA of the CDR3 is TGTGCCAGCAGTTTCCGGGACAGCACAGATACGCAGTATTTT.

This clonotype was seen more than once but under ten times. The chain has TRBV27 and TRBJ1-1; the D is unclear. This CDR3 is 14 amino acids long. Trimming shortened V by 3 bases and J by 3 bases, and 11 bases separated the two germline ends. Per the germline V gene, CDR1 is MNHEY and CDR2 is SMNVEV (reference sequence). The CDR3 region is CASSFLGEYTEAFF. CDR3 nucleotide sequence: TGTGCCAGCAGTTTTCTCGGGGAGTACACTGAAGCTTTCTTT.

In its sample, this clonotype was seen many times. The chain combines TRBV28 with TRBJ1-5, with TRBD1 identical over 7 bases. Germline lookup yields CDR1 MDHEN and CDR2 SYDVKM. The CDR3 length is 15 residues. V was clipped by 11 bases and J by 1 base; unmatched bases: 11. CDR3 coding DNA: TGTGCCTGTCGTGAGGGGGCAGTAAGCAATCAGCCCCAGCATTTT. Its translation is CACREGAVSNQPQHF.

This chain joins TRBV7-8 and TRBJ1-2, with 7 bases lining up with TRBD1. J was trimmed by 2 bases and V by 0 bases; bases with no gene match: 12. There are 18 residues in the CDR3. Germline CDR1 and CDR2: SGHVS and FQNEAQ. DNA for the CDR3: TGTGCCAGCAGCTTAGCGGTGGGAGGGGGCGCGGTAAACTATGGCTACACCTTC. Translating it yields CASSLAVGGGAVNYGYTF.

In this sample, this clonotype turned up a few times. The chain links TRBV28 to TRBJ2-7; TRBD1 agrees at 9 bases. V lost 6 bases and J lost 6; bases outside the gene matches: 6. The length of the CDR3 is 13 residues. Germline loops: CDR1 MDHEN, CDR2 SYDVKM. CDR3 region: CASRDRGTAEQYF. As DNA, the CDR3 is TGTGCCAGCAGAGACAGGGGGACCGCCGAGCAGTACTTC.

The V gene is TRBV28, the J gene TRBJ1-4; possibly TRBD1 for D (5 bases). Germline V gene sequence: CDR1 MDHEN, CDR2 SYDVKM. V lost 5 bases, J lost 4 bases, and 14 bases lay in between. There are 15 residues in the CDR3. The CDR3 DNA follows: TGTGCCAGCAGTCCCCTGGCAGGGAGTAATGAAAAACTGTTTTTT. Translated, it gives CASSPLAGSNEKLFF.

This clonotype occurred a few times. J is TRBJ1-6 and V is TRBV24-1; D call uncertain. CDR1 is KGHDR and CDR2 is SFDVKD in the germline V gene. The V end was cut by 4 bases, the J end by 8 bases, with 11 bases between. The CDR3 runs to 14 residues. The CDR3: CATSDSGLYSPLHF. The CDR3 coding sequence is TGTGCCACCAGTGACAGTGGGCTATATTCACCCCTCCACTTT.

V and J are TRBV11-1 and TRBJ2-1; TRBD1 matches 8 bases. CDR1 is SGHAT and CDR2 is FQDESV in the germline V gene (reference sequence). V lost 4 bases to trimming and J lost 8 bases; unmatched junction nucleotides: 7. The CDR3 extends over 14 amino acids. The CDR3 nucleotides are TGTGCCAGCAGCTCACACAGGGGGGCTTATGAGCAGTTCTTC. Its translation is CASSSHRGAYEQFF.

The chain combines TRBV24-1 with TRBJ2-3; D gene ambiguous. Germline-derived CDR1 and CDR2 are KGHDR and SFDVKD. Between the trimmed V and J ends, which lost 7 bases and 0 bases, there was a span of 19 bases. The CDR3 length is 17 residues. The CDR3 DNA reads TGTGCCACCAGCACAAGAACAGCAGACCTTAGCACAGATACGCAGTATTTT. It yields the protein CATSTRTADLSTDTQYF.

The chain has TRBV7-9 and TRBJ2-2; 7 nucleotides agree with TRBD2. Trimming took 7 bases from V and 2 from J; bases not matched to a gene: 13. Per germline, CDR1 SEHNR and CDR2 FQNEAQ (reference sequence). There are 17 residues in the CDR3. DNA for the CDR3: TGTGCCAGCACCCCCCCCCGGGGGGAGAAAAACACCGGGGAGCTGTTTTTT. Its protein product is CASTPPRGEKNTGELFF.

This chain's CDR3 is CAISLTGGNQPQHF. The CDR3 nucleotides read TGTGCCATCAGTCTCACAGGGGGCAATCAGCCCCAGCATTTT. The gene calls are TRBV10-3 and TRBJ1-5, with 7 bases that match TRBD1. The CDR3 contains 14 residues. Unmatched junction bases numbered 3, after V lost 5 bases and J lost 2 bases. Germline-derived CDR1 and CDR2 are ENHRY and SYGVKD.

The chain's CDR3 is CASSFSRHEQFF. The CDR3 nucleotides read TGTGCCAGCAGCTTTAGCAGGCATGAGCAGTTCTTC. The genes are TRBV5-6 and TRBJ2-1; D unclear. The germline gives CDR1 SGHDT, CDR2 YYEEEE. Trimming took 2 bases from V and 8 from J, leaving 8 bases between them. There are 12 residues in the CDR3.